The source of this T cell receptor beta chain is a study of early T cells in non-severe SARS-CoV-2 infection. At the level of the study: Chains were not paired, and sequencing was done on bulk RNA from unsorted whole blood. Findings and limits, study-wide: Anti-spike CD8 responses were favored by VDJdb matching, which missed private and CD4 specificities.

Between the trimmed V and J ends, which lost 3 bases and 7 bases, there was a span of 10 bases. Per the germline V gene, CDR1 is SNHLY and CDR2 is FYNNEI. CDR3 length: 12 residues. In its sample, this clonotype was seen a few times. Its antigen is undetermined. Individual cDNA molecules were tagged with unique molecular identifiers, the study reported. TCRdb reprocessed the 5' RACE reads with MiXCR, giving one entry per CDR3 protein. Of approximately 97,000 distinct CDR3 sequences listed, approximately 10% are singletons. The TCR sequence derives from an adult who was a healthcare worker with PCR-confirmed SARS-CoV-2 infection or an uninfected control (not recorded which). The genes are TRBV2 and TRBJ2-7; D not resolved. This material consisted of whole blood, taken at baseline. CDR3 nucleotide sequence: TGTGCCAGCAGTGACCGACCGATGGAGCAGTACTTC. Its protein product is CASSDRPMEQYF.